This T cell receptor beta chain was sequenced during a study of cytomegalovirus exposure and HLA in healthy donors. Study findings and constraints: Most TCR sequences were uncommon, yet certain public TCRs appeared in many donors. In a later analysis, first-cohort TCR clusters were found to tend to co-occur in the 100 to 150 validation repertoires. Altogether, some 170 TCR beta chains were recorded as cytomegalovirus-associated.

The CDR3 runs to 16 residues. V was shortened by 4 bases and J by 6 bases, with 22 bases between the two germline ends. Germline CDR1 and CDR2: SGHTA and FQGNSA. The donors were part of the roughly 120-subject validation cohort, which stood apart from the approximately 670-subject first cohort. Clones were read by immunoSEQ multiplex PCR, and TCRdb kept only the in-frame ones, dropping some. The sample shows some 240,000 clones, around nine tenths of them seen only once. Concerning this clone itself: The antigen is not known.

The chain recombines TRBV7-2 with TRBJ2-7; perhaps TRBD1 as D (6 bases). The sequence was collected from a woman aged 18-29 years in good health and CMV-seropositive. Sample: PBMCs. The CDR3 DNA reads as TGTGCCAGCAGCTCTTTAGGGGGACGCATCCTAGGCGAGCAGTACTTC. Amino acid sequence: CASSSLGGRILGEQYF.